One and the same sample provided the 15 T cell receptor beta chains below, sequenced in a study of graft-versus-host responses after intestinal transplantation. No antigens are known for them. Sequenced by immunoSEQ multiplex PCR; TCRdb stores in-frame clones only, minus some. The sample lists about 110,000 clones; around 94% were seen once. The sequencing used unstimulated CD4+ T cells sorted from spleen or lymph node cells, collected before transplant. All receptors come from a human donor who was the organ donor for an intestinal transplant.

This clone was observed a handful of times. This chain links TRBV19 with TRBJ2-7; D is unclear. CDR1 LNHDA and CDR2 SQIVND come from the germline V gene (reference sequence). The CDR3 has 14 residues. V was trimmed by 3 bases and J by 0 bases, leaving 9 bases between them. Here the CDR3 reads CASSIGGRSYEQYF. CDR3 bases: TGTGCCAGTAGTATCGGCGGACGCTCCTACGAGCAGTACTTC.

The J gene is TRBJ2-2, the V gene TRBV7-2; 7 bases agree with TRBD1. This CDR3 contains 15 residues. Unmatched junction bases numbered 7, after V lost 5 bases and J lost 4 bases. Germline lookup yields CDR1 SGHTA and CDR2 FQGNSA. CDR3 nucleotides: TGTGCCAGCAGCGAGACAGGGTGGGGCACCGGGGAGCTGTTTTTT. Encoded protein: CASSETGWGTGELFF.

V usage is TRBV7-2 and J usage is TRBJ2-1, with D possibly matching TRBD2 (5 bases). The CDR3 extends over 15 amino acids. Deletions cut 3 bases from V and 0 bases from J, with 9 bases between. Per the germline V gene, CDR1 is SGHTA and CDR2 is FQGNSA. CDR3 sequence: CASSFGLASYNEQFF. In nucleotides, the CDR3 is TGTGCCAGCAGCTTCGGGCTAGCCTCCTACAATGAGCAGTTCTTC. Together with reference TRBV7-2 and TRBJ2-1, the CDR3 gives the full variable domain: GAGVSQSPSNKVTEKGKDVELRCDPISGHTALYWYRQSLGQGLEFLIYFQGNSAPDKSGLPSDRFSAERTGGSVSTLTIQRTQQEDSAVYLCASSFGLASYNEQFFGPGTRLTVL.

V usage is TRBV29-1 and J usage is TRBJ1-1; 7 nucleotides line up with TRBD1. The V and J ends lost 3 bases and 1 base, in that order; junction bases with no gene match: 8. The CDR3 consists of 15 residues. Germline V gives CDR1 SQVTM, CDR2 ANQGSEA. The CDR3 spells CSVDGSTGKNTEAFF. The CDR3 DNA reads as TGCAGCGTTGATGGGTCGACAGGGAAGAACACTGAAGCTTTCTTT.

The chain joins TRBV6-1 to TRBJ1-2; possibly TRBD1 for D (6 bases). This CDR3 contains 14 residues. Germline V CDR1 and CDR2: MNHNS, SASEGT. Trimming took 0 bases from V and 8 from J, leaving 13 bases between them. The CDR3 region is CASSEADSLYGYTF. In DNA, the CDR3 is TGTGCCAGCAGTGAAGCGGACAGTCTCTACGGCTACACCTTC.

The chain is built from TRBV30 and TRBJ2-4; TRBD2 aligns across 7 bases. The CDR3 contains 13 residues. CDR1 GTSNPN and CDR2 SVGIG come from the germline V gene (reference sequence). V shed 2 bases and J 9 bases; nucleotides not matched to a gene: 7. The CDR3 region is CAWSSGEAGIQYF. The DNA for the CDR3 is TGTGCCTGGAGTAGCGGGGAGGCAGGCATTCAGTACTTC.

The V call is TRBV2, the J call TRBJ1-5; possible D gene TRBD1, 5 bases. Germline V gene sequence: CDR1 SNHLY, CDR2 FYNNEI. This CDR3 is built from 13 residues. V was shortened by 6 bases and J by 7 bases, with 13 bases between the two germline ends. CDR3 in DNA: TGTGCCAGCAGAAAAAACGGGGCACAGCCCCAGCATTTT. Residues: CASRKNGAQPQHF.

The CDR3, as DNA: TGTGCCAGCAGTTTGTCTGGGCTAGCGGGGAGGGGCGAGCAGTACTTC. Protein sequence: CASSLSGLAGRGEQYF. V usage is TRBV28 and J usage is TRBJ2-7, with 9 nucleotides matching TRBD2. With 3 bases clipped from V and 6 bases from J, the junction kept 12 bases outside the gene matches. This CDR3 contains 16 residues. Per germline, CDR1 MDHEN and CDR2 SYDVKM.

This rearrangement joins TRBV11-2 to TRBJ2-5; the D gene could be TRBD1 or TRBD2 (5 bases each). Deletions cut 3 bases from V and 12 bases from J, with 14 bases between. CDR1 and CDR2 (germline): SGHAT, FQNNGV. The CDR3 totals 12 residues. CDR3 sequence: CASSLSGTHEYF. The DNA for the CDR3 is TGTGCCAGCAGCTTGTCCGGGACCCATGAGTACTTC.

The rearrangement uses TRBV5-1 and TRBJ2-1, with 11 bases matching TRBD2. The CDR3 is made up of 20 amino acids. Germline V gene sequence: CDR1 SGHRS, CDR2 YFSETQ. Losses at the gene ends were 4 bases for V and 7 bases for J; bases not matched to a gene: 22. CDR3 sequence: CASSQAPHTLAGGKTNEQFF. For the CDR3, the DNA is TGCGCCAGCAGCCAAGCCCCCCACACCCTAGCGGGAGGCAAGACTAATGAGCAGTTCTTC.

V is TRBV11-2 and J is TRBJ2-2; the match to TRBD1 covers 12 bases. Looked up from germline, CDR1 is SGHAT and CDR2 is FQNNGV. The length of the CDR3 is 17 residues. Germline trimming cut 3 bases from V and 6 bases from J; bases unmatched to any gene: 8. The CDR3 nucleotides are TGTGCCAGCAGCTTGCGCGGGACAGGGGGCTGGTCCGGGGAGCTGTTTTTT. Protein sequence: CASSLRGTGGWSGELFF.

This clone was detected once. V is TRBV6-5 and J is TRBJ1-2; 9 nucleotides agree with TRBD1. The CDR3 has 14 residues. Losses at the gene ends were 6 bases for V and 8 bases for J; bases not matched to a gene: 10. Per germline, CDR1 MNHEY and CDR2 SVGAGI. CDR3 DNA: TGTGCCAGCAGCACTATCGACAGGGGGAACGGCTACACCTTC. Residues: CASSTIDRGNGYTF.

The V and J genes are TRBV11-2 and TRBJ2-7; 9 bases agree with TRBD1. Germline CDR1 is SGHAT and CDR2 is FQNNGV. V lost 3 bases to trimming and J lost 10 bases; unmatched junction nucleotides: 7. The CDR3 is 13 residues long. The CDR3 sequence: CASSFRDRDRQYF. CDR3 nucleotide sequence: TGTGCCAGCAGCTTCCGGGACAGGGATCGTCAGTACTTC.

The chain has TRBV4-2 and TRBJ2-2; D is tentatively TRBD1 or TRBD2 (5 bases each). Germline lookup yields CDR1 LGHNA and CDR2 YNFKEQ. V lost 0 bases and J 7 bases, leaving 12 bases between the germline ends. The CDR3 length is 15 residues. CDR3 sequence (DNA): TGTGCCAGCAGCCAAGATCGAGGGACGATCGGGGAGCTGTTTTTT. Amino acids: CASSQDRGTIGELFF.

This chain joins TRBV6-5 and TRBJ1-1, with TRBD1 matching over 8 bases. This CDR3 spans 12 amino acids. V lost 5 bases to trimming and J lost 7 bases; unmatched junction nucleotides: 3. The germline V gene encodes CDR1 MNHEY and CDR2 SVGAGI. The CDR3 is CASSRGQGEAFF. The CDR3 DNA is TGTGCCAGCAGTCGCGGACAGGGTGAAGCTTTCTTT.